This T cell receptor beta chain was identified during a study of identical twins. TCRdb called the 5' RACE reads again in MiXCR, with one record for every CDR3 protein. The repertoire holds 240,000 or so distinct CDR3 sequences, with approximately 10% as singletons. V was pared by 5 bases and J by 2 bases, with 4 bases between. The CDR3 covers 11 residues. Per germline, CDR1 LGHDT and CDR2 YNNKEL (reference sequence). The sequence was obtained from a man in his forties or fifties in good health. The chain employs TRBV3-1 and TRBJ2-7; no clear D gene. The sample taken for sequencing was memory T cells sorted from blood. The CDR3 bases are TGTGCCAGCAGCAAAGCCTACGAGCAGTACTTC. Its protein is CASSKAYEQYF.